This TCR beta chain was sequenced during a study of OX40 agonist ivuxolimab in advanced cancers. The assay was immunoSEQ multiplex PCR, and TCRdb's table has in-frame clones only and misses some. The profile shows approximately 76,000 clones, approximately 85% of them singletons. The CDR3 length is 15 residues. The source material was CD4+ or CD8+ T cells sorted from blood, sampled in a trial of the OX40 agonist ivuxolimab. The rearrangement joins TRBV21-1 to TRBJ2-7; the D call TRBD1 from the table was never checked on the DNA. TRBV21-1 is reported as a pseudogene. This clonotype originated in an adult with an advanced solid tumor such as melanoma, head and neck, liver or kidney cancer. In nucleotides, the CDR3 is TGTGCCAGCAGCAAAGCCCGGGACAGAACCTACGAGCAGTACTTC. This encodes CASSKARDRTYEQYF.